This T cell receptor (beta chain) was identified in a study of blood T cell repertoires in COVID-19. Whole-study context: Samples representing acute and convalescent COVID-19 were sourced from the United States, Italy and Spain. T cells, B-cell-depleted T cells, or PBMCs provided the cDNA or gDNA that served as material.

Enrollment of patients from Seattle took place during active infection, with longitudinal follow-up. Original analysis: For nucleated cells, counts were estimated from reference gene primer amplification. TCRdb keeps only in-frame clones here, not all; method: immunoSEQ multiplex PCR. V and J calls and clone size come straight from that table; D and trimming were deduced from the DNA. The profile shows approximately 200,000 clones, roughly 94% of them singletons. CDR1 is PRHDT and CDR2 is FYEKMQ in the germline V gene (reference sequence). CDR3 length: 16 amino acids. V shed 2 bases, J shed 1 base, and the junction held 4 bases outside the gene matches.

The origin of this receptor is a young man with COVID-19, enrolled during active disease. Sequencing input: peripheral blood. J is TRBJ2-2 and V is TRBV13, with TRBD2 matching 7 bases. DNA for the CDR3: TGTGCCAGCAGCTTACCCAGCGGGGAGAACACCGGGGAGCTGTTTTTT. This gives the protein CASSLPSGENTGELFF. The full variable domain, completed using reference TRBV13 and TRBJ2-2, is AAGVIQSPRHLIKEKRETATLKCYPIPRHDTVYWYQQGPGQDPQFLISFYEKMQSDKGSIPDRFSAQQFSDYHSELNMSSLELGDSALYFCASSLPSGENTGELFFGEGSRLTVL.